These 6 T cell receptor beta chains were all obtained from the same sample, sequenced in a study of blood T cell repertoires in COVID-19. Some clones are missing from TCRdb's copy, which holds only in-frame ones; the method was immunoSEQ multiplex PCR. The sample records 180,000 or so clones, 80% to 85% being singletons. The sequencing input was PBMCs or T cells enriched from blood (not recorded which). These receptors originate from a woman in her sixties who had recovered from COVID-19.

The chain couples TRBV24-1 to TRBJ1-2; 8 bases line up with TRBD1. V lost 4 bases and J lost 4; bases outside the gene matches: 4. CDR1 KGHDR and CDR2 SFDVKD come from the germline V gene. The CDR3 covers 14 residues. The CDR3 sequence is CATSDGQGGYGYTF. The CDR3, as DNA: TGTGCCACCAGTGACGGACAGGGCGGCTATGGCTACACCTTC.

V and J are TRBV18 and TRBJ1-1; D perhaps matches TRBD1 (5 bases). CDR1 KGHSH and CDR2 LQKENI come from the germline V gene. This CDR3 comprises 12 residues. V was trimmed by 6 bases and J by 5 bases, leaving 10 bases between them. The CDR3, as DNA: TGTGCCAGCTCGGCAGGGAGGACTGAAGCTTTCTTT. This translates into CASSAGRTEAFF.

The V and J genes are TRBV9 and TRBJ2-5; D unclear. Between the trimmed V and J ends, which lost 0 bases and 3 bases, there was a span of 6 bases. Germline V gene data show CDR1 as SGDLS and CDR2 as YYNGEE. This CDR3 contains 13 residues. CDR3 protein: CASSVGLEETQYF. The CDR3 nucleotides are TGTGCCAGCAGCGTAGGGCTGGAAGAGACCCAGTACTTC.

The CDR3 nucleotides read TGTGCCAGCAGCGTAGTAGGGGGCCCTAACAATGAGCAGTTCTTC. This gives the protein CASSVVGGPNNEQFF. This rearrangement joins TRBV9 to TRBJ2-1; 7 positions match TRBD1. Germline-derived CDR1 and CDR2 are SGDLS and YYNGEE. CDR3 size: 15 residues. V gave up 0 bases and J gave up 5 bases; unmatched junction bases: 5.

The chain combines TRBV18 with TRBJ1-5; possibly TRBD1 for D (5 bases). Looked up from germline, CDR1 is KGHSH and CDR2 is LQKENI. Trimming pared 2 bases from V and 2 bases from J, leaving 16 bases between. This CDR3 comprises 17 residues. CDR3 in DNA: TGTGCCAGCTCACCAGGGACCGGGGGTATGGGCAATCAGCCCCAGCATTTT. Its translation: CASSPGTGGMGNQPQHF.

This chain joins TRBV6-5 and TRBJ1-4; TRBD1 is a possible D gene (5 bases). The germline V gene encodes CDR1 MNHEY and CDR2 SVGAGI. This CDR3 region has 12 residues. V was pared by 11 bases and J by 7 bases, with 14 bases between. The CDR3 region has the DNA TGTGCCGGCCGGGACTTTGGTGAAAAACTGTTTTTT. Residues: CAGRDFGEKLFF.